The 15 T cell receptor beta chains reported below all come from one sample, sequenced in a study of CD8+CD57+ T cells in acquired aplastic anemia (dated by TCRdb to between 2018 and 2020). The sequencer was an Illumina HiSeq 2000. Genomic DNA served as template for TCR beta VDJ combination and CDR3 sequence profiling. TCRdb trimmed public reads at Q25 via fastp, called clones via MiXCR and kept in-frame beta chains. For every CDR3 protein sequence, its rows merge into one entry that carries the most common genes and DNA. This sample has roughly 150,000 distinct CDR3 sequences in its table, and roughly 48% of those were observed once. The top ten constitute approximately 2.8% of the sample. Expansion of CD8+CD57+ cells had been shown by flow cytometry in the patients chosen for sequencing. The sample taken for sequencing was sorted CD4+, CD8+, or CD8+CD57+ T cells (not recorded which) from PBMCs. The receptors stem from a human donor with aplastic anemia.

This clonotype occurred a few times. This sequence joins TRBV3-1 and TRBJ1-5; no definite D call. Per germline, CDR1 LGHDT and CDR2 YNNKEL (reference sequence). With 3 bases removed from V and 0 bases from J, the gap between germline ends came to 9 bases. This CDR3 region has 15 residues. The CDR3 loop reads CASSQTWNSNQPQHF. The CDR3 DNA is TGTGCCAGCAGCCAGACGTGGAATAGCAATCAGCCCCAGCATTTT.

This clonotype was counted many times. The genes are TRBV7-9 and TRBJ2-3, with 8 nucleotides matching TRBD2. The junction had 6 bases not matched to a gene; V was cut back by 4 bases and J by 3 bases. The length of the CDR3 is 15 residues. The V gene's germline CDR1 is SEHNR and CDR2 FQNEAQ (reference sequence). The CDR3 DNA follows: TGTGCCAGCAGCTCTACTAGCGGCCGAACAGATACGCAGTATTTT. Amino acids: CASSSTSGRTDTQYF.

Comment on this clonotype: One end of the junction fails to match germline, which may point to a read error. CDR3 DNA: TGTGCCAGCAGGGGGGGACAGCTCAATCAGCCCCAGCGTTTT. Its protein is CASRGGQLNQPQRF. This chain joins TRBV6-1 and TRBJ1-5; 7 bases fit TRBD1. CDR1 is MNHNS and CDR2 is SASEGT in the germline V gene. The CDR3 contains 14 residues.

CDR3 DNA sequence: TGTGCCAGCAGTCGAAGAGGACTAGCGGGGGGGCTTGGCACAGATACGCAGTATTTT. Its protein is CASSRRGLAGGLGTDTQYF. The gene calls are TRBV12-3 or TRBV12-4 and TRBJ2-3; 15 bases match TRBD2. The CDR3 contains 19 residues. V was pared by 5 bases and J by 1 base, with 10 bases of the junction left unmatched.

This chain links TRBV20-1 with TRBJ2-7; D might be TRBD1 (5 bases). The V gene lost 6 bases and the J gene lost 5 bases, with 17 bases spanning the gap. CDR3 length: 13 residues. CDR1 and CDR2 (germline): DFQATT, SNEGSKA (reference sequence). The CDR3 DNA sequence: TGCAGTGCCAGCAGTCCGACAGAAGACGAGCAGTACTTC. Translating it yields CSASSPTEDEQYF.

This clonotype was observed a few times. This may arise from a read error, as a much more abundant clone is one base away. The CDR3 DNA is TGTGCCAGCAGCTTTATGGCAGGTACGCAGTATTTT. Translating gives CASSFMAGTQYF. The V and J genes are TRBV7-2 and TRBJ2-3; D gene uncertain. Trimming cost V 3 bases and J 8 bases, with 9 bases left between them. This CDR3 is built from 12 residues. CDR1 SGHTA and CDR2 FQGNSA come from the germline V gene.

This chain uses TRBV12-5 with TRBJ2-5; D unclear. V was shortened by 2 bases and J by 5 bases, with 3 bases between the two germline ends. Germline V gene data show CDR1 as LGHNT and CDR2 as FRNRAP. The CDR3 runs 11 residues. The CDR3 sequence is CASGLRETQYF. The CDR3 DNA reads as TGTGCTAGTGGTTTGAGGGAGACCCAGTACTTC.

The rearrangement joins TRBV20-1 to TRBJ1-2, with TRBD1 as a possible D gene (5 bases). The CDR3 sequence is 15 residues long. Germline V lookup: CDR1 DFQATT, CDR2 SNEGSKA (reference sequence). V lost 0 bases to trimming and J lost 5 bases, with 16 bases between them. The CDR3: CSARDPSGGGYGYTF. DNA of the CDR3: TGCAGTGCTAGAGACCCGAGTGGGGGAGGGTATGGCTACACCTTC.

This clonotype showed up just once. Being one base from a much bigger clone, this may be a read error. The CDR3 loop reads CAIRDSAAYGYTF. Written as DNA, the CDR3 is TGTGCCATCAGAGACAGCGCTGCCTATGGCTACACCTTC. The chain employs TRBV6-1 and TRBJ1-2, with TRBD1 as a possible D gene (5 bases). Trimming removed 10 bases at V and 4 bases at J, with 16 bases between. Germline CDR1 is MNHNS and CDR2 is SASEGT. The CDR3 totals 13 residues.

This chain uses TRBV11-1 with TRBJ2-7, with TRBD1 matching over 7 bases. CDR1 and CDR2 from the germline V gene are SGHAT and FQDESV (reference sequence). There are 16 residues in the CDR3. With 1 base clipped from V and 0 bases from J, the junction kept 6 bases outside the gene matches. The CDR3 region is CASSLEGTVSSYEQYF. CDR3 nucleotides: TGTGCCAGCAGCTTAGAAGGGACAGTTTCCTCCTACGAGCAGTACTTC.

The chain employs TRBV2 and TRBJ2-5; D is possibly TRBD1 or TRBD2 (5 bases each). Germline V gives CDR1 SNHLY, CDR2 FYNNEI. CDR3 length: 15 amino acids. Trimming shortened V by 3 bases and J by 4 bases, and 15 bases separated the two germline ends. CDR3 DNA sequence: TGTGCCAGCAGTGATGGAGGTACAGGAGGAGAGACCCAGTACTTC. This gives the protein CASSDGGTGGETQYF. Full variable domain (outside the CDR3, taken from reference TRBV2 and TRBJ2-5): EPEVTQTPSHQVTQMGQEVILRCVPISNHLYFYWYRQILGQKVEFLVSFYNNEISEKSEIFDDQFSVERPDGSNFTLKIRSTKLEDSAMYFCASSDGGTGGETQYFGPGTRLLVL.

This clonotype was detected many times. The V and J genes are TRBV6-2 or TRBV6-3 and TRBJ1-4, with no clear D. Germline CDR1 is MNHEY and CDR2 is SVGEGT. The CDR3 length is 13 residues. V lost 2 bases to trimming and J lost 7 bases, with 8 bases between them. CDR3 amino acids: CASSYLGSEKLFF. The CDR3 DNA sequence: TGTGCCAGCAGTTACCTAGGGAGTGAAAAACTGTTTTTT.

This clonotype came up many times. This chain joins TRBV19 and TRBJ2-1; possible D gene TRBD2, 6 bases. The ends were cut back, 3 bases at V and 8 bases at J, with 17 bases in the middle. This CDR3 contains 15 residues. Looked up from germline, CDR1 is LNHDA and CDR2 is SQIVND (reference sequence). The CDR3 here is CASSIGGGGGDEQFF. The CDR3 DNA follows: TGTGCCAGTAGTATTGGTGGGGGAGGAGGCGATGAGCAGTTCTTC.

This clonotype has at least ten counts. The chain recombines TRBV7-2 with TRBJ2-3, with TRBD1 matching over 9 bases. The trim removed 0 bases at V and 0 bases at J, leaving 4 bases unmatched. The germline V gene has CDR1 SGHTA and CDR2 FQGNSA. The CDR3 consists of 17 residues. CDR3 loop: CASSLALGTGSTDTQYF. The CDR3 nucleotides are TGTGCCAGCAGCTTAGCGCTTGGGACAGGGAGCACAGATACGCAGTATTTT.

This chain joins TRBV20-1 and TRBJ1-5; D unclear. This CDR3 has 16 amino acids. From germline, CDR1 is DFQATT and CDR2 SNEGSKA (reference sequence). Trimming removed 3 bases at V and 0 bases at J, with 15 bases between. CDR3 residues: CSASPSGRVSNQPQHF. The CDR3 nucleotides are TGCAGTGCTAGCCCTTCCGGGAGAGTTAGCAATCAGCCCCAGCATTTT.